This T cell receptor (beta chain) was sequenced for a study of T cell responses to AZD1222 COVID-19 vaccine (dated by TCRdb to about 2021). Describing the broader study: A total of approximately 240 trial participants underwent TCR sequencing, of whom nearly 210 had received two doses of AZD1222 and approximately 26 had received two doses of the MenACWY control vaccine. Enrollment into the trials was organized by age into subgroups of 18-55, 56-69 and 70-plus years, and those subgroups contained about 160, 30 and 59 TCR-sequenced participants, respectively. The paper's findings and limits, for the study overall: Conclusions about previously exposed vaccinees are limited because only six or seven AZD1222 recipients were SARS-CoV-2 seropositive at baseline. Most participants were white British and females outnumbered males, and the authors suggested that clonal diversity may have been underestimated. CD4 TCRs associated with the vaccine covered the entire spike protein, and the dominant responses were in regions 160-218 and 743-854. Nearly half of unique spike-specific TCRs reportedly recognized epitopes outside regions mutated in the B.1.351 and B.1.1.7 variants. In the small 56-69-year group, the increase in depth fell short of significance, most likely because of low power. Because no samples from the day 14 peak response were available, repertoires could be characterized only after the peak T cell response. A significant rise in spike-specific TCR breadth and depth was observed after two AZD1222 doses relative to day 0 and relative to MenACWY recipients.

The CDR3 regions of human TCRbeta chains were analyzed by immunosequencing. As for the original processing: Repertoire TCRs were matched against a reference library of SARS-CoV-2-specific TCRs generated with the MIRA antigen-specificity platform. Breadth was defined as the fraction of unique TCRs that were SARS-CoV-2-associated, and depth was defined as the fraction of total T cells that were SARS-CoV-2-associated. Using the MIRA data, each spike-specific TCR was assigned both to the spike region to which the TCR was reactive and to a CD4 or CD8 class. Log10-transformed breadth and depth values were compared by one-way ANOVA with Sidak's multiple comparisons tests. TCRdb limited this immuneACCESS table to in-frame rearrangements with V and J called. A share of clones is missing; checked studies link under half to unresolved V genes, and the rest is unexplained. V, J and clone size reflect that table, while D and trimming were determined from the DNA. The sample contains 180,000 or so clones, approximately 90% of them found a single time. The top ten clonotypes cover roughly 27% of the sample.

This specimen's time point label, per the study, means: about 28 days (+/-7) after the second vaccine dose. Because spike-specific TCR depth and breadth did not differ between the two schedules, AZD1222 recipients who got a second dose at roughly 4 weeks were pooled with those who got a second dose at roughly 12 weeks. The vaccinee samples were drawn from two UK trials, COV001 and COV002, one of which was a single-blind randomized controlled phase 2/3 trial testing AZD1222 (ChAdOx1 nCoV-19) in healthy adults. For TCRbeta chain sequencing, PBMC samples from trial participants were taken at day 0 and at day 28 after the second dose. Details on this clone: This receptor's antigen is unknown. Per-base qualities were not stored, and no clone one base away is much larger.

CDR1 is given as SNHLY and CDR2 as FYNNEI, both from the germline V gene. The junction carries 11 bases between V and J, which are trimmed by 3 bases and 2 bases respectively. From the cysteine up to the phenylalanine, the CDR3 has a length of 15 residues. Only the CDR3 part of the read is kept: 45 bases, read in frame from the first base. This receptor chain uses TRBV2 and TRBJ1-5; TRBD1 is possibly the D segment (6 matching bases). The clonotype originates from an adult who received the AZD1222 COVID-19 vaccine. The sequencing used peripheral blood, collected 28 days after the second AZD1222 dose. The CDR3 region has the sequence CASSDSGVGNQPQHF. The DNA sequence is given as TGTGCCAGCAGTGACTCAGGGGTGGGCAATCAGCCCCAGCATTTT.